The 13 T cell receptor beta chains listed next were all sequenced from one sample in a study of shared clonotypes between healthy human individuals (dated by TCRdb to about 2020). Library preparation used the immunoSEQ multiplex PCR assay. Entries here come from immuneACCESS through TCRdb and include only in-frame sequences with V and J called. Some clones fail to appear in such tables; in the studies checked, an unresolved V gene covers under half of the shortfall, and the cause of the remainder is unknown. The table for this sample lists under 1,100,000 clones; more than 75% of them were counted only once. The leading ten clones occupy under 0.8% of the sample. Sequenced: memory CD4+ T cells from PBMCs. The cell subset or site label, read with the paper, signifies: CD45RA-negative fraction. The receptor set was obtained from a man aged 18 to 30 in good health. Some clones in this sample may be carry-over from other donors' samples.

The table lists this clone with a count of one. The chain recombines TRBV6-5 with TRBJ1-1; possible D gene TRBD1, 5 bases. Germline loops: CDR1 MNHEY, CDR2 SVGAGI. Trimming left V 0 bases short and J 9 bases short, with 14 bases between. This CDR3 region has 14 residues. The CDR3 loop reads CASSYSTRQSQAFF. Here the CDR3 DNA reads TGTGCCAGCAGTTACTCGACGAGACAGAGCCAAGCTTTCTTT.

The J gene is TRBJ2-5, the V gene TRBV4-2, with 15 positions matching TRBD2. Trimming cost V 4 bases and J 4 bases; bases outside gene matches: 10. The germline CDR1 and CDR2 sequences are LGHNA and YNFKEQ. This CDR3 spans 18 amino acids. The CDR3 bases are TGTGCCAGCAGCCCCCGGACTAGCGGGAGGGGTCCGGGAGAGACCCAGTACTTC. Protein sequence: CASSPRTSGRGPGETQYF.

This clone came up many times. The CDR3 coding sequence is TGCAGCGTTGAATTAAGGATCAGCCCGGGTACGCAGTATTTT. Its translation is CSVELRISPGTQYF. The V call is TRBV29-1, the J call TRBJ2-3, with D unclear. Germline-derived CDR1 and CDR2 are SQVTM and ANQGSEA. Trimming removed 2 bases at V and 8 bases at J, with 17 bases between. This CDR3 has 14 residues.

V usage is TRBV28 and J usage is TRBJ1-2; 7 nucleotides match TRBD1. The trim removed 5 bases at V and 10 bases at J, leaving 10 bases unmatched. Germline assignment: CDR1 MDHEN and CDR2 SYDVKM. This CDR3 has 13 amino acids. This CDR3 is CASSQPGTAYYTF. In DNA form, the CDR3 reads TGTGCCAGCAGTCAACCCGGGACAGCTTACTACACCTTC.

Turning to this clone: Other DNA sequences in this specimen translate into the identical CDR3. This rearrangement joins TRBV5-1 to TRBJ2-7; D ambiguous. The V end was cut by 1 base, the J end by 2 bases, with 4 bases between. Germline V gene lookup returns CDR1 SGHRS and CDR2 YFSETQ. The CDR3 has 12 amino acids. The CDR3, as DNA: TGCGCCAGCAGCTTGAGCGCCTACGAGCAGTACTTC. Amino acid sequence: CASSLSAYEQYF.

The chain joins TRBV5-1 to TRBJ1-5; weak D call: TRBD1 (5 bases). Per the germline V gene, CDR1 is SGHRS and CDR2 is YFSETQ. The CDR3 sequence is 14 residues long. The V end was cut by 3 bases, the J end by 5 bases, with 12 bases between. The CDR3 spells CASSSTGTDQPQHF. CDR3 DNA sequence: TGCGCCAGCAGCTCCACAGGAACAGATCAGCCCCAGCATTTT.

This rearrangement joins TRBV15 to TRBJ2-7; D possibly matches TRBD1 or TRBD2 (5 bases each). Trimming left V 1 base short and J 2 bases short, with 9 bases between. Germline V lookup: CDR1 LNHNV, CDR2 YYDKDF (reference sequence). This CDR3 has 14 residues. The CDR3 spells CATSRAADTYEQYF. CDR3 in DNA: TGTGCCACCAGCAGAGCAGCGGACACCTACGAGCAGTACTTC.

The V and J genes are TRBV19 and TRBJ2-3; TRBD2 aligns across 16 bases. V dropped 2 bases and J dropped 6; count of bases not matched to a gene: 11. The CDR3 is made up of 19 amino acids. Germline CDR1 reads LNHDA; CDR2 reads SQIVND (reference sequence). The DNA of the CDR3 is TGTGCCAGTAGTATATCCGGGACTAGCGGGAGGGCTAACGGGGATACGCAGTATTTT. The encoded protein is CASSISGTSGRANGDTQYF.

This sequence joins TRBV11-2 and TRBJ2-2; the D is unclear. The CDR3 covers 16 residues. Trimming removed 6 bases at V and 2 bases at J, with 16 bases between. Germline values: CDR1 SGHAT, CDR2 FQNNGV. The DNA for the CDR3 is TGTGCCAGCAGGGGAATCAACACCGGAAACACCGGGGAGCTGTTTTTT. Residues: CASRGINTGNTGELFF. Full variable domain (missing parts from reference TRBV11-2 and TRBJ2-2): EAGVAQSPRYKIIEKRQSVAFWCNPISGHATLYWYQQILGQGPKLLIQFQNNGVVDDSQLPKDRFSAERLKGVDSTLKIQPAKLEDSAVYLCASRGINTGNTGELFFGEGSRLTVL.

The chain uses TRBV13 and TRBJ1-2; D gene ambiguous. CDR1 is PRHDT and CDR2 is FYEKMQ in the germline V gene (reference sequence). This CDR3 region has 13 residues. V was shortened by 6 bases and J by 8 bases, with 16 bases between the two germline ends. CDR3 DNA sequence: TGTGCCAGCAGTCAATCCGGGGTGGGAGGCTACACCTTC. Its translation is CASSQSGVGGYTF.

The chain carries TRBV11-2 and TRBJ2-1, with D perhaps matching TRBD1 or TRBD2 (6 bases each). V shed 6 bases and J shed 9 bases, with 21 bases lying between them. The CDR3 is made up of 15 amino acids. Germline CDR1 and CDR2: SGHAT and FQNNGV. In nucleotides, the CDR3 is TGTGCCAGCAGGAACCGGGGGACAAAGGGCGGTGAGCAGTTCTTC. It is translated as CASRNRGTKGGEQFF. The variable domain in full, completed from reference TRBV11-2 and TRBJ2-1, reads EAGVAQSPRYKIIEKRQSVAFWCNPISGHATLYWYQQILGQGPKLLIQFQNNGVVDDSQLPKDRFSAERLKGVDSTLKIQPAKLEDSAVYLCASRNRGTKGGEQFFGPGTRLTVL.

V usage is TRBV5-6 and J usage is TRBJ2-4, with a tentative D call TRBD2 (6 bases). The CDR3 extends over 13 amino acids. V was shortened by 6 bases and J by 12 bases, with 19 bases between the two germline ends. In germline, CDR1 is SGHDT, CDR2 YYEEEE. CDR3: CASTLEGRTGQYF. The CDR3, as DNA: TGTGCCAGCACCCTGGAGGGTAGGACGGGTCAGTACTTC. The full variable domain, with the rest looked up from reference TRBV5-6 and TRBJ2-4, is DAGVTQSPTHLIKTRGQQVTLRCSPKSGHDTVSWYQQALGQGPQFIFQYYEEEERQRGNFPDRFSGHQFPNYSSELNVNALLLGDSALYLCASTLEGRTGQYFGAGTRLSVL.

The CDR3 sequence is CASSSQGGNTIYF. Written as DNA, the CDR3 is TGTGCCAGCAGCTCTCAGGGGGGAAACACCATATATTTT. The chain joins TRBV7-6 to TRBJ1-3; D is possibly TRBD1 (6 bases). Germline CDR1 reads SGHVS; CDR2 reads FNYEAQ. Trimming cost V 4 bases and J 4 bases, with 8 bases left between them. This CDR3 is built from 13 residues. Variable domain in full (rest from reference TRBV7-6 and TRBJ1-3): GAGVSQSPRYKVTKRGQDVALRCDPISGHVSLYWYRQALGQGPEFLTYFNYEAQQDKSGLPNDRFSAERPEGSISTLTIQRTEQRDSAMYRCASSSQGGNTIYFGEGSWLTVV.